Included here is one TCR beta chain sequence, with context. Its cognate antigen is unknown. The sample is drawn from a study of siplizumab effects on memory and regulatory T cells. General study results and limits: Contribution to the alloresponse seemed major for naive T cells, which also seemed more diverse than memory cells. Relative to controls at approximately 30%, mappable alloreactive CD4+ clones exhibited a mean Treg-derived proportion of less than 70% with siplizumab. Siplizumab brought about a significant reduction in alloreactive sequences traceable to unstimulated CD4+ memory cells.

Sequencing was performed with immunoSEQ multiplex PCR; in TCRdb, only in-frame clones are kept and a portion is missing. The profile shows 90,000 to 120,000 clones, more than 90% of them singletons. This CDR3 region has 16 residues. Germline trimming cut 3 bases from V and 0 bases from J; bases unmatched to any gene: 5. Germline V gene lookup returns CDR1 SGHRS and CDR2 YFSETQ. The sequence was collected from a human donor in good health. Some clones in this sample may be carry-over from other donors' samples. The material sequenced was CD4+ T cells sorted from blood. The chain recombines TRBV5-1 with TRBJ2-7, with TRBD2 matching over 11 bases. The CDR3 loop is CASSYWTSGSSYEQYF. CDR3 nucleotides: TGCGCCAGCAGCTACTGGACTAGCGGGTCCTCCTACGAGCAGTACTTC.